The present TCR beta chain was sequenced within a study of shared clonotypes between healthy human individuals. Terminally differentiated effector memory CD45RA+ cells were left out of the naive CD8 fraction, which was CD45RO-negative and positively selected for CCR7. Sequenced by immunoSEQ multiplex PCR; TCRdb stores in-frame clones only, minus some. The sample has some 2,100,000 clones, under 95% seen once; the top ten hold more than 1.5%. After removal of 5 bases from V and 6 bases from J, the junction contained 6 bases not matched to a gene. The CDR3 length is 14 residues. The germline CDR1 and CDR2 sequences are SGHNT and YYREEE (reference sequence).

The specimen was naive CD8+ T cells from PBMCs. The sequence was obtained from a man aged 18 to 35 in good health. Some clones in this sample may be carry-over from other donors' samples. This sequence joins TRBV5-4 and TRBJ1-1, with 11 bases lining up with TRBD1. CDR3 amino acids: CASRTGTGGPEAFF. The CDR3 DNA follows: TGTGCCAGCAGAACCGGGACAGGGGGTCCTGAAGCTTTCTTT.